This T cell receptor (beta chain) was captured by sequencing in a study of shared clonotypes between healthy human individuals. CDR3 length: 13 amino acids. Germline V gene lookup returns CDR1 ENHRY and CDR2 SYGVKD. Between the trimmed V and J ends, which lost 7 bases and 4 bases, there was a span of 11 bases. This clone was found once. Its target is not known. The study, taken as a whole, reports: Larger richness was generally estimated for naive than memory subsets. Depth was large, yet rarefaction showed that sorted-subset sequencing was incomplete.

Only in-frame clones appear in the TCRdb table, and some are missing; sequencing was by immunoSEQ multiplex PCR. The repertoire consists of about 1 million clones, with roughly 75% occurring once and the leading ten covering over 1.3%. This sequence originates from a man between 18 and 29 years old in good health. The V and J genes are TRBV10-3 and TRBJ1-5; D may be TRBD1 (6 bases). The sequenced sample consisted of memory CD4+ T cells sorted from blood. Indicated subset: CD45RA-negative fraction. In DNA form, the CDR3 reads TGTGCCATCAACTTCGACAGGAATCAGCCCCAGCATTTT. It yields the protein CAINFDRNQPQHF.